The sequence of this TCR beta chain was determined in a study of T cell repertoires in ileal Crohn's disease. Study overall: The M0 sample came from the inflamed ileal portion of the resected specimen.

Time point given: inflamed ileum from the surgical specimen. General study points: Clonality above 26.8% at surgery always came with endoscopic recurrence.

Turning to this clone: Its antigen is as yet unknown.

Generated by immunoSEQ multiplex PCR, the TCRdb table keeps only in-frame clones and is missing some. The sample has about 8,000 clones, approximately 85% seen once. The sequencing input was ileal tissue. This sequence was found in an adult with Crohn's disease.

CDR3 loop: CASSKLGGTRGTEAFF. Here the CDR3 DNA reads TGTGCCAGCAGCAAATTGGGGGGGACACGGGGCACTGAAGCTTTCTTT. The chain employs TRBV21-1 and TRBJ1-1. TRBV21-1 is deemed a pseudogene. This CDR3 is built from 16 residues.